This TCR beta chain emerged from a study of T cell repertoires in cytomegalovirus infection. As for the study in general: CMV epitopes that were recently identified and HLA-C-restricted were used alongside well-studied HLA-B-restricted ones. Indications came from public TCR beta signatures; they pointed to CMV infection and to a matching HLA type. Study-wide results and limits: Within the response measured ex vivo, HLA-C-restricted CMV-specific TCR beta clonotypes were dominant. Carriers of CMV plus the relevant HLA were identified by cumulative public TCR beta family frequency.

TCRdb fed the reads into MiXCR, producing one record per CDR3 protein. The sample contains about 500,000 distinct CDR3 sequences, about 33% of which appear only once. The V gene end was trimmed by 3 bases and the J gene end by 2 bases; junction bases not matched to a gene: 25. CDR3 length: 21 residues. Germline CDR1 SGHTA, CDR2 FQGNSA. This clonotype was seen many times. The antigen remains unidentified. The TCR comes from a human donor in good health (CMV status not recorded). Some clones in this sample may be carry-over from other donors' samples. The sample consisted of cultured PBMCs, taken from culture after CMV antigen stimulation. This chain connects TRBV7-2 to TRBJ2-7; TRBD2 matches at 7 bases. The CDR3: CASSFSASGRLALKEPYEQYF. The CDR3 nucleotides are TGTGCCAGCAGCTTTTCGGCCTCGGGCCGACTAGCCCTGAAGGAACCCTACGAGCAGTACTTC.